This T cell receptor beta chain was identified during a study of shared clonotypes between healthy human individuals. General study points: Sorted-subset sequencing, rarefaction showed, was incomplete despite large depth.

It was at deep level that the assay was run. Some clones are missing from TCRdb's copy, which holds only in-frame ones; the method was immunoSEQ multiplex PCR. The sample gives over a million clones, around 97% of which show up once; 1% to 1.5% is in the top ten. From germline, CDR1 is SGHTS and CDR2 YDEGEE. V gave up 3 bases and J gave up 7 bases, with 11 bases separating them. The CDR3 runs 13 residues. With respect to this clone: Antigen: not known.

The chain carries TRBV5-8 and TRBJ2-1; D might be TRBD1 (5 bases). The specimen was naive CD4+ T cells sorted from blood. Regarding subset: CD45RA+ positively selected. The receptor was derived from a man aged 30-40 years in good health. The CDR3 here is CASSWERGNEQFF. The DNA of the CDR3 is TGTGCCAGCAGCTGGGAAAGGGGTAATGAGCAGTTCTTC.